Detailed here is one T cell receptor (beta chain). Its matching antigen is unknown. Researchers ran the PCR with 60 Vbeta and 13 Jbeta primers. Sequencing was performed with immunoSEQ multiplex PCR; in TCRdb, only in-frame clones are kept and a portion is missing. The sample includes over 110,000 clones, 70% to 85% of them seen just once. These data belong to a study of cytomegalovirus exposure and HLA in healthy donors. Trimming cost V 3 bases and J 9 bases, with 15 bases left between them. CDR3 length: 13 amino acids. CDR1 and CDR2 (germline): MNHEY, SMNVEV (reference sequence). Whole-study findings and limits: Certain indistinguishable V segments, among them TRBV6-2 and TRBV6-3, were excluded. A previous analysis found most TCR beta V segments productive roughly 87% or roughly 30% of the time. Trimming of TCR beta V- and J-genes showed a link, identified in a later analysis, to a missense DCLRE1C variant.

At collection, donors were nominally healthy, but unrecorded immune exposures were probable. The source of this sequence is a male donor in good health and CMV-seronegative. The source material was PBMCs. The V and J genes are TRBV27 and TRBJ2-7, with D maybe TRBD2 (6 bases). The CDR3 region is CASSFAGRVVQYF. As DNA, the CDR3 is TGTGCCAGCAGTTTTGCGGGAAGGGTTGTGCAGTACTTC.